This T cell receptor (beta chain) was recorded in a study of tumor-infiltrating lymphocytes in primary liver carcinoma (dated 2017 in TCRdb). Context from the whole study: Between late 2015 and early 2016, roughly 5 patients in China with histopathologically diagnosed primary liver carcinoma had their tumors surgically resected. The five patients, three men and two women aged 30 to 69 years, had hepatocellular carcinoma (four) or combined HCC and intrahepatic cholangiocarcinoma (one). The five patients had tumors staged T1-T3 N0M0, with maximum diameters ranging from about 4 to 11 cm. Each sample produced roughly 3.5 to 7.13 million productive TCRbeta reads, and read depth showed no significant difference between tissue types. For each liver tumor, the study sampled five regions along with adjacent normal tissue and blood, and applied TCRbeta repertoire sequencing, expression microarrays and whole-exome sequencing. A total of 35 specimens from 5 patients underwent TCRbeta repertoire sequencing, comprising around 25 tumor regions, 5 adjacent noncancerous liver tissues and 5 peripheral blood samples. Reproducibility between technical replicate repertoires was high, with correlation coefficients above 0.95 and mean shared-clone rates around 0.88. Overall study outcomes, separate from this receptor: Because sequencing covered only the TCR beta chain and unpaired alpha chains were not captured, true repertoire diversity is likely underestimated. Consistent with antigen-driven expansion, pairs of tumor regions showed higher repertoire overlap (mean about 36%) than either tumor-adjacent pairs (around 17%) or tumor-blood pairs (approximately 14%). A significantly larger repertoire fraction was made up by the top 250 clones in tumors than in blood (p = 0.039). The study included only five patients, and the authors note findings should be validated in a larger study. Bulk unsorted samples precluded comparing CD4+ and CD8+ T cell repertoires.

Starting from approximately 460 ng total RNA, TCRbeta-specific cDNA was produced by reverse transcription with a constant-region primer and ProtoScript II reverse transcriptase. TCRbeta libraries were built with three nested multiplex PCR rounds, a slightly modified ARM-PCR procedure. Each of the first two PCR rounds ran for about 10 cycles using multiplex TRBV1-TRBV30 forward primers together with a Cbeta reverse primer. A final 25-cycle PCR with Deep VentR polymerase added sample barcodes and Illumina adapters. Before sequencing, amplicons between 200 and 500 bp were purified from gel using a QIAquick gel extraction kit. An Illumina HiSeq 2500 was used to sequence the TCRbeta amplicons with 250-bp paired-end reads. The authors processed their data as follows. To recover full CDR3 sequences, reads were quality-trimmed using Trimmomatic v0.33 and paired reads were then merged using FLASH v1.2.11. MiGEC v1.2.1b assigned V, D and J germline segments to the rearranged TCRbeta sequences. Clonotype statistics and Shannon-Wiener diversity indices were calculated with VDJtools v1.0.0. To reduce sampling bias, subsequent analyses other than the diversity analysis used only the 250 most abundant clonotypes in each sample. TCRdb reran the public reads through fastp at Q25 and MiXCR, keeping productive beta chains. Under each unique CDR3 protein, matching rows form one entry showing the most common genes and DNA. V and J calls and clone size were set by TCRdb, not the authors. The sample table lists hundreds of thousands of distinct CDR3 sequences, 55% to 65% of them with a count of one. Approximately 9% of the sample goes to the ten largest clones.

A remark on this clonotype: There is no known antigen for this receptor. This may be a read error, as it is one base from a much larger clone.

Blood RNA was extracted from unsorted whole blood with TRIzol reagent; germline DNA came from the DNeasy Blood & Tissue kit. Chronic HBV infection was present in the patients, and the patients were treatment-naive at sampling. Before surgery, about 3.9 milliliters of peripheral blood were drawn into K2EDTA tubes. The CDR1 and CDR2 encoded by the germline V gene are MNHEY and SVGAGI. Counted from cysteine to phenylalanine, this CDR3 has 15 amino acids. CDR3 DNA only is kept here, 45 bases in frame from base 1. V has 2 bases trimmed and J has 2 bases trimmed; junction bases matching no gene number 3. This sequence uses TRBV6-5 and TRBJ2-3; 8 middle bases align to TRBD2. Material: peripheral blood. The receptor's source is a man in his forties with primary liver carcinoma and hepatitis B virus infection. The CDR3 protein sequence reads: CASSYTSGDTDTQYF. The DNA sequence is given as TGTGCCAGCAGTTACACTAGCGGAGACACAGATACGCAGTATTTT.